This passage covers 18 T cell receptor beta chains from one sample sequenced in a study of cytomegalovirus exposure and HLA in healthy donors. The PCR ran on 60 Vbeta and 13 Jbeta primers. Repertoires were generated with immunoSEQ multiplex PCR, while TCRdb's copy carries only in-frame clones and drops some. The sample lists over 150,000 clones, roughly 85% occurring once. The material sequenced was PBMCs. The receptor set was obtained from a woman aged 25 to 45 in good health and CMV-seronegative.

The chain links TRBV6-5 to TRBJ1-1; no definite D call. This CDR3 is 15 amino acids long. Deletions cut 4 bases from V and 0 bases from J, with 12 bases between. Germline CDR1 reads MNHEY; CDR2 reads SVGAGI. The CDR3 spells CASSLRSELNTEAFF. The CDR3, as DNA: TGTGCCAGCAGTTTGAGATCCGAACTGAACACTGAAGCTTTCTTT.

J is TRBJ2-5 and V is TRBV4-2, with 10 bases aligning to TRBD2. The CDR3 extends over 14 amino acids. In germline, CDR1 is LGHNA, CDR2 YNFKEQ. With 4 bases clipped from V and 4 bases from J, the junction kept 3 bases outside the gene matches. The CDR3 loop is CASSLLAGVETQYF. The CDR3 DNA reads as TGTGCCAGCAGCCTCCTAGCGGGAGTAGAGACCCAGTACTTC.

This clone was observed a few times. This chain links TRBV28 with TRBJ1-5, with D perhaps matching TRBD1 (6 bases). This CDR3 has 17 amino acids. Trimming removed 5 bases from V and 0 bases from J, with 17 bases in between. Germline V gene data show CDR1 as MDHEN and CDR2 as SYDVKM. CDR3 in DNA: TGTGCCAGCAGTCCTAGGGGGTATAGGGATAGCAATCAGCCCCAGCATTTT. Protein sequence: CASSPRGYRDSNQPQHF.

The rearrangement links TRBV28 to TRBJ2-7; 8 bases fit TRBD1. V lost 2 bases to trimming and J lost 4 bases; unmatched junction nucleotides: 4. The V gene's germline CDR1 is MDHEN and CDR2 SYDVKM. CDR3 length: 14 amino acids. The chain's CDR3 is CASSLNRGWYEQYF. CDR3 sequence (DNA): TGTGCCAGCAGTTTAAACAGGGGGTGGTACGAGCAGTACTTC.

The V call is TRBV25-1, the J call TRBJ2-1; maybe TRBD1 (5 bases). Trimming stripped 3 bases from V and 8 bases from J, with 14 bases between. The CDR3 runs to 14 residues. Germline assignment: CDR1 MGHDK and CDR2 SYGVNS. In DNA, the CDR3 is TGTGCCAGCAGTGATTTGGGTAGGGGCTATGAGCAGTTCTTC. This sequence encodes CASSDLGRGYEQFF.

This rearrangement joins TRBV27 to TRBJ2-2, with TRBD2 matching 7 bases. V lost 1 base, J lost 5 bases, and 7 bases stayed unmatched. The CDR3 consists of 16 residues. CDR1 and CDR2 (germline): MNHEY, SMNVEV (reference sequence). CDR3 sequence (DNA): TGTGCCAGCAGTTTATGGGAGGGCCGTCGGACCGGGGAGCTGTTTTTT. Amino acids: CASSLWEGRRTGELFF.

The gene calls are TRBV5-1 and TRBJ2-3; 9 positions match TRBD2. Germline V gene sequence: CDR1 SGHRS, CDR2 YFSETQ. This CDR3 region has 16 residues. With 7 bases clipped from V and 2 bases from J, the junction kept 11 bases outside the gene matches. The chain's CDR3 is CASGTGTSLSTDTQYF. DNA of the CDR3: TGCGCCAGCGGTACCGGGACTAGCTTATCCACAGATACGCAGTATTTT. Full variable domain (rest looked up from reference TRBV5-1 and TRBJ2-3): KAGVTQTPRYLIKTRGQQVTLSCSPISGHRSVSWYQQTPGQGLQFLFEYFSETQRNKGNFPGRFSGRQFSNSRSEMNVSTLELGDSALYLCASGTGTSLSTDTQYFGPGTRLTVL.

The chain is built from TRBV30 and TRBJ2-6; 8 nucleotides match TRBD1. V was pared by 1 base and J by 11 bases, with 10 bases of the junction left unmatched. This CDR3 contains 15 residues. In germline, CDR1 is GTSNPN, CDR2 SVGIG (reference sequence). CDR3 nucleotide sequence: TGTGCCTGGAGTGAAGGGGCAGGGGGCTCTGACGTCCTGACTTTC. This translates into CAWSEGAGGSDVLTF.

J is TRBJ2-5 and V is TRBV5-1; possible D gene TRBD1, 5 bases. Trimming removed 4 bases at V and 3 bases at J, with 13 bases between. CDR1 and CDR2 from the germline V gene are SGHRS and YFSETQ. This CDR3 spans 14 amino acids. CDR3 sequence (DNA): TGCGCCAGCAGCCCCACGCCCAGGGAAGAGACCCAGTACTTC. It is translated as CASSPTPREETQYF.

The chain couples TRBV6-5 to TRBJ1-2, with 9 positions matching TRBD1. Trimming at V came to 6 bases and at J to 8 bases, leaving 10 bases not matched to a gene. The germline CDR1 and CDR2 sequences are MNHEY and SVGAGI. The CDR3 has 14 amino acids. The CDR3 region is CASRGQGWGSGYTF. The CDR3 DNA reads as TGTGCCAGCAGGGGACAGGGTTGGGGTTCGGGCTACACCTTC.

The V call is TRBV25-1, the J call TRBJ1-3; 8 bases are shared with TRBD1. Germline lookup yields CDR1 MGHDK and CDR2 SYGVNS. The CDR3 consists of 15 residues. The ends lost 4 bases at V and 0 bases at J; junction bases unmatched: 2. The CDR3 DNA reads TGTGCCAGCAGTGTTGGGACAGGCTCTGGAAACACCATATATTTT. It is translated as CASSVGTGSGNTIYF.

The rearrangement joins TRBV28 to TRBJ1-2; weak D call: TRBD1 (6 bases). CDR1 is MDHEN and CDR2 is SYDVKM in the germline V gene. There are 13 residues in the CDR3. Trimming pared 5 bases from V and 2 bases from J, leaving 9 bases between. The CDR3 nucleotides are TGTGCCAGCAGTCTTGACAGGAACTATGGCTACACCTTC. Translating gives CASSLDRNYGYTF.

The rearrangement joins TRBV6-1 to TRBJ2-7; possibly TRBD1 for D (6 bases). The germline V and J ends were trimmed by 6 bases and 2 bases, with 11 bases remaining between them. Germline V gene sequence: CDR1 MNHNS, CDR2 SASEGT. CDR3 length: 13 amino acids. DNA of the CDR3: TGTGCCAGCAGCGCAGGACAGACCTACGAGCAGTACTTC. This sequence encodes CASSAGQTYEQYF.

The rearrangement links TRBV25-1 to TRBJ2-1, with 9 bases that match TRBD2. The CDR3 loop spans 16 amino acids. Germline V gives CDR1 MGHDK, CDR2 SYGVNS. V lost 5 bases, J lost 4 bases, and 9 bases stayed unmatched. This chain's CDR3 is CASSSTGTSTYNEQFF. CDR3 sequence (DNA): TGTGCCAGCAGTTCTACCGGGACTAGCACTTACAATGAGCAGTTCTTC.

The chain employs TRBV7-8 and TRBJ2-3, with 9 nucleotides matching TRBD1. Unmatched junction bases numbered 6, after V lost 5 bases and J lost 3 bases. CDR3 length: 15 residues. CDR1 and CDR2 from the germline V gene are SGHVS and FQNEAQ. The chain's CDR3 is CASSPGTGFTDTQYF. The CDR3 DNA sequence: TGTGCCAGCAGCCCCGGGACAGGGTTTACAGATACGCAGTATTTT.

V gene TRBV29-1 combines with J gene TRBJ2-2; D is unresolved. This CDR3 has 13 amino acids. The V and J ends lost 4 bases and 2 bases respectively, with 8 bases between them. CDR1 is SQVTM, CDR2 ANQGSEA, per germline. CDR3 amino acids: CSVGQANTGELFF. CDR3 nucleotides: TGCAGCGTTGGGCAGGCCAACACCGGGGAGCTGTTTTTT.

The chain employs TRBV5-4 and TRBJ2-5, with 8 bases matching TRBD1. CDR3 size: 16 residues. Trimming cost V 3 bases and J 2 bases; bases outside gene matches: 9. Germline V gives CDR1 SGHNT, CDR2 YYREEE (reference sequence). The DNA of the CDR3 is TGTGCCAGCAGCTCATCAAGGACAGGGTCGCAAGAGACCCAGTACTTC. Translating gives CASSSSRTGSQETQYF.

The CDR3, as DNA: TGTGCCAGTAGTCCTAGGACAGGGGTTTATAGCAATCAGCCCCAGCATTTT. This codes for CASSPRTGVYSNQPQHF. This chain joins TRBV19 and TRBJ1-5, with 9 nucleotides matching TRBD1. The CDR3 runs 17 residues. The ends lost 5 bases at V and 0 bases at J; junction bases unmatched: 8. Germline CDR1 LNHDA, CDR2 SQIVND (reference sequence).